This entry describes one T cell receptor beta chain. As yet, its antigen is unknown. Only in-frame clones appear in the TCRdb table, and some are missing; sequencing was by immunoSEQ multiplex PCR. Of 60,000 to 100,000 clones in the sample, about nine tenths are singletons; the top ten hold less than 0.25%. This record belongs to a study of OX40 agonist ivuxolimab in advanced cancers. Study overall: Dose-escalation patients' cancers were hepatocellular carcinoma, melanoma, renal cell or head and neck cancer.

J was trimmed by 2 bases and V by 7 bases; bases with no gene match: 5. The CDR3 is 13 residues long. The germline CDR1 and CDR2 sequences are MDHEN and SYDVKM. Study-level findings and limits: At 0.1 to 3.0 mg/kg, clonal expansion of CD4+ and CD8+ blood T cells had occurred by week 6. More expanded clones were seen, on average, in CD8+ T cells than in CD4+.

This sequence joins TRBV28 and TRBJ2-7, with 7 nucleotides matching TRBD1. This clonotype was obtained from an adult with an advanced solid tumor such as melanoma, head and neck, liver or kidney cancer. The source was CD4+ or CD8+ T cells sorted from blood, collected in a trial of the OX40 agonist ivuxolimab. The CDR3, as DNA: TGTGCCAGCACCAAACAGGGGCCCTACGAGCAGTACTTC. It yields the protein CASTKQGPYEQYF.